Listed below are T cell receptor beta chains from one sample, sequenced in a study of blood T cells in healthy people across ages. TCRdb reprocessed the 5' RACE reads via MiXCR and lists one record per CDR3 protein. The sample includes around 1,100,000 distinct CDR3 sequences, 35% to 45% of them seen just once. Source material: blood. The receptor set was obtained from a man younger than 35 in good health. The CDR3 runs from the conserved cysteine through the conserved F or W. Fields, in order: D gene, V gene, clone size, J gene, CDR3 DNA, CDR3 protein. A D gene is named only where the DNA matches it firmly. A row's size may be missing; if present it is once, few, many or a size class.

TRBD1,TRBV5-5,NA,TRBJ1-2,TGTGCCAGCATCGGGACAGGGGACTATGGCTACACCTTC,CASIGTGDYGYTF
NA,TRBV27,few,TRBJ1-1,TGTGCCAGCAGTTCCCCCTCGTTGACCACTGAAGCTTTCTTT,CASSSPSLTTEAFF
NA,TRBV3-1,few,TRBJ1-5,TGTGCCAGCAGCCAAGATATCGGGGACGGTCAGCCCCAGCATTTT,CASSQDIGDGQPQHF
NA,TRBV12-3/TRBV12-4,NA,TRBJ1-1,TGTGCCAGCAGCCGGGGGGCTGTGGCTTTCTTT,CASSRGAVAFF
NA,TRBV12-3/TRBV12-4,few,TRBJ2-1,TGTGCCAGCAGTTTAGTCCCTCCCGTCGAGCAGTTCTTC,CASSLVPPVEQFF
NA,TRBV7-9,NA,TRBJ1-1,TGTGCCAGCAGCTTATATAAGTTAGACGGGGCTGAAGCTTTCTTT,CASSLYKLDGAEAFF
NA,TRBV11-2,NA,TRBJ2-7,TGTGCCAGCAGCTTAGCGCGGAGTAGTTCGGAGCAGTACTTC,CASSLARSSSEQYF
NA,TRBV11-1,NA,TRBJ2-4,TGTGCCAGCAGCTCGTCGGCCCCTTCGACGGGAAACATTCAGTACTTC,CASSSSAPSTGNIQYF
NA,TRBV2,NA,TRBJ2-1,TGTGCCAGCAGTGAATGCAATGAGCAGTTCTTC,CASSECNEQFF
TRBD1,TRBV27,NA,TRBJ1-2,TGTGCCAGCAGTTTATCGCGCCATGGACAGGGGGCCCTTGGCTACACCTTC,CASSLSRHGQGALGYTF
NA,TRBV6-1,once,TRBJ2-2,TGTGCCAGCAGTGCCAGACATACCGGGGAGCTGTTTTTT,CASSARHTGELFF
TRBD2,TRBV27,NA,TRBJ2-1,TGTGCCAGCAGTTTGTGGACTAGCGGGGTCAATGAGCAGTTCTTC,CASSLWTSGVNEQFF
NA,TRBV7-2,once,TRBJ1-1,TGTGCCAGCAGCTTAGCGCGACCCAAGAACACTGAAGCTTTCTTT,CASSLARPKNTEAFF
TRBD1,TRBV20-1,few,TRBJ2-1,TGCAGTGGTTTGGGGACAGGGGGCCAGGATGAGCAGTTCTTC,CSGLGTGGQDEQFF
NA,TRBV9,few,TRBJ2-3,TGTGCCAGCAGCGAAGGGGTGGCAGCTAGCACAGATACGCAGTATTTT,CASSEGVAASTDTQYF
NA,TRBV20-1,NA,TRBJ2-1,TGCAGTGCTACCGGCCGCTCCTACAATGAGCAGTTCTTC,CSATGRSYNEQFF
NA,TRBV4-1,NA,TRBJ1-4,TGCGCCAGCAGCCTCCCCTTTAATGAAAAACTGTTTTTT,CASSLPFNEKLFF
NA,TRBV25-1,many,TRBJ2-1,TGTGCCAGCAGTGAAGGGGGATATGAGCAGTTCTTC,CASSEGGYEQFF
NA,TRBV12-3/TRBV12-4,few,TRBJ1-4,TGTGCCAGCAGTTTGAATCGGGTACTGTCGAATGAAAAACTGTTTTTT,CASSLNRVLSNEKLFF
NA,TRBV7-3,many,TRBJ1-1,TGTGCCAGCAGCTTATTGGGGGGGAACACTGAAGCTTTCTTT,CASSLLGGNTEAFF
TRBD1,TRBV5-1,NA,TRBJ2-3,TGCGCCAGCAGTTTAGGGACAGGGATTGCAGGTACGCAGTATTTT,CASSLGTGIAGTQYF
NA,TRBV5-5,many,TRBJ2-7,TGTGCCAGCAGCTTGGACAGTGCCTACGAGCAGTACTTC,CASSLDSAYEQYF
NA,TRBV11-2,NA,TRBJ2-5,TGTGCCAGCAGCCCCCAAGTGGTTTCGGAGACCCAGTACTTC,CASSPQVVSETQYF
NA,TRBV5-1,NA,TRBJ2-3,TGCGCCAGCAGGGATCGGGGGTCAGATACGCAGTATTTT,CASRDRGSDTQYF
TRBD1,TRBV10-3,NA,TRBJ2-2,TGTGCCACAACCGGGACAGGGAACACCGGGGAGCTGTTTTTT,CATTGTGNTGELFF
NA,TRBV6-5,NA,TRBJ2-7,TGTGCCAGCAGCCGCGGCAGTATTATCTACAATGAGCAGTACTTC,CASSRGSIIYNEQYF
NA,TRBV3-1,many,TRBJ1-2,TGTGCCAGCAGCCAAGGTGCCGGAGGGGGCTACACCTTC,CASSQGAGGGYTF
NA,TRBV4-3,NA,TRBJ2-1,TGCGCCAGCAGCCAAAATTTAGACGGCCAAGAGACCCAGTTCTTC,CASSQNLDGQETQFF
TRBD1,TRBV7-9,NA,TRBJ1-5,TGTGCCAGCAGCCCTTCGACAGGGGGTGAGCAGCCCCAGCATTTT,CASSPSTGGEQPQHF
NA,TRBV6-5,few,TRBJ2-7,TGTGCCAGCCAAAAGGGGGTATCATCCTTAGGGCAGTACTTC,CASQKGVSSLGQYF
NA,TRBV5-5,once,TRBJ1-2,TGTGCCAGCAGCTTGGCGCACCCGCCCGCTAACTATGGCTGCACCTTC,CASSLAHPPANYGCTF
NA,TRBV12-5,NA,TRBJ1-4,TGTGCTAGTGGTTTGGACCGAGGGACCGAGGGGGAAAAACTGTTTTTT,CASGLDRGTEGEKLFF
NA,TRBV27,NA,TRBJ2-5,TGTGCCAGCAGTTTCTTAGGGTGGTCCTCTTCCAATGAGCAGTACTTC,CASSFLGWSSSNEQYF
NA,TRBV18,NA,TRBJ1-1,TGTGCCAGCCCACCATTCGGTCAGCAGCGCACTGAAGCTTTCTTT,CASPPFGQQRTEAFF
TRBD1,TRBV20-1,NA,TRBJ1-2,TGCAGTGCAGGGGACAGGGTCGGCTATGGCTACACCTTC,CSAGDRVGYGYTF
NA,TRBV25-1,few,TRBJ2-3,TGTGCCAGCACCCCGACAGGGAGGATCACAGATACGCAGTATTTT,CASTPTGRITDTQYF
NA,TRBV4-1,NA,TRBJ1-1,TGCGCCAGCAGCCAGGGAAAAGTGAACACTGAAGCTTTCTTT,CASSQGKVNTEAFF
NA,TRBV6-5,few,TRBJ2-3,TGTGCCAGCAGTTACGAGGGGACTAGCACAGATACGCAGTATTTT,CASSYEGTSTDTQYF
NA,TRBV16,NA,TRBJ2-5,TGTGCCAGCAGCCAATTACATCAAGAGACCCAGTACTTC,CASSQLHQETQYF
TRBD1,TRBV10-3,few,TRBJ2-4,TGTGCCATCTCGGGACAGGAACTACTAGCCAAAAACATTCAGTACTTC,CAISGQELLAKNIQYF
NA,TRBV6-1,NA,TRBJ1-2,TGTGCCAGCAGTGGAGGCCCGGGATCTAACTATGGCTACACCTTC,CASSGGPGSNYGYTF
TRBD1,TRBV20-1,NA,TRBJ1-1,TGCAGTGCCAAGAAAGGGGGCATGAACACTGAAGCTTTCTTT,CSAKKGGMNTEAFF